The 21 T cell receptor beta chains below all came from one sample that was sequenced in a study of cytomegalovirus exposure and HLA in healthy donors (dated by TCRdb to the late 2010s). The library was made by the immunoSEQ multiplex PCR assay. For the multiplex PCR, a mixture combining 60 forward primers for TCR Vbeta segments and 13 reverse primers for TCR Jbeta segments was used. The table comes from immuneACCESS by way of TCRdb, which keeps in-frame sequences with V and J called. Part of the clones is missing from these tables; in studies checked, under half for an unresolved V gene and the rest for unknown reasons. This sample comprises fewer than 200,000 clones, about 80% of them detected only once. The top ten constitute under 0.75% of the sample. The specimen sequenced was PBMCs. The receptors shown here come from a boy younger than 18 in good health and CMV-seronegative.

The rearrangement joins TRBV6-1 to TRBJ2-5, with 9 bases fitting TRBD1. The tail of the sequence fits TRBJ2-7 better, so the J call may be wrong. The CDR3 consists of 15 residues. Germline V gives CDR1 MNHNS, CDR2 SASEGT. For the CDR3, the DNA is TGTGCCAGCAGTGCGCTCCCGGGACAGGGCCACGAGCAGTACTTC. Protein: CASSALPGQGHEQYF.

This clone was detected only a few times. The J gene is TRBJ2-2, the V gene TRBV4-2; 8 nucleotides align to TRBD2. Germline trimming cut 8 bases from V and 5 bases from J; bases unmatched to any gene: 10. CDR1 and CDR2 (germline): LGHNA, YNFKEQ. CDR3 length: 15 residues. CDR3 DNA: TGTGCCAGCCGTCATAGGGCGGGAGGAACCGGGGAGCTGTTTTTT. It codes for CASRHRAGGTGELFF.

The CDR3: CASSTTDYNEKLFF. The CDR3 bases are TGTGCCAGTAGTACTACAGACTATAATGAAAAACTGTTTTTT. V gene TRBV19 combines with J gene TRBJ1-4; no clear D gene. Germline V gene data show CDR1 as LNHDA and CDR2 as SQIVND (reference sequence). Trimming took off 4 bases at V and 4 bases at J, with 10 bases between the two ends. This CDR3 has 14 amino acids. Full variable domain (outside the CDR3, taken from reference TRBV19 and TRBJ1-4): DGGITQSPKYLFRKEGQNVTLSCEQNLNHDAMYWYRQDPGQGLRLIYYSQIVNDFQKGDIAEGYSVSREKKESFPLTVTSAQKNPTAFYLCASSTTDYNEKLFFGSGTQLSVL.

This chain uses TRBV2 with TRBJ2-3; 9 positions agree with TRBD2. The germline V gene has CDR1 SNHLY and CDR2 FYNNEI. This CDR3 is built from 17 residues. The V segment lost 7 bases and the J segment 5 bases; nucleotides outside the gene matches: 16. As DNA, the CDR3 is TGTGCCAGCAACTGGGGGCTGGTAGCGGGGGATGTAGATACGCAGTATTTT. Residues: CASNWGLVAGDVDTQYF.

V usage is TRBV5-4 and J usage is TRBJ2-7; D possibly corresponds to TRBD1 (6 bases). The germline V gene has CDR1 SGHNT and CDR2 YYREEE (reference sequence). CDR3 length equals 15 residues. V was shortened by 4 bases and J by 2 bases, with 16 bases between the two germline ends. The CDR3 DNA is TGTGCCAGCAGCCCCCCTCCACAGGGACCCTACGAGCAGTACTTC. Amino acids: CASSPPPQGPYEQYF.

CDR3 sequence: CASSKILVGAYYNEQFF. The DNA for the CDR3 is TGTGCCAGCAGCAAAATCCTAGTGGGGGCCTACTACAATGAGCAGTTCTTC. The rearrangement links TRBV21-1 to TRBJ2-1; the table's D call, TRBD1, has no DNA check behind it. TRBV21-1 is flagged as a pseudogene. CDR3 size: 17 residues.

This rearrangement joins TRBV30 to TRBJ2-2; 7 bases match TRBD1. CDR1 and CDR2 from the germline V gene are GTSNPN and SVGIG (reference sequence). V dropped 3 bases and J dropped 2; count of bases not matched to a gene: 6. The CDR3 extends over 15 amino acids. CDR3 nucleotide sequence: TGTGCCTGGAGCAGAGGGACAGCAAACACCGGGGAGCTGTTTTTT. Amino acids: CAWSRGTANTGELFF.

This clone is a singleton in its sample. J is TRBJ2-5 and V is TRBV6-1; D perhaps matches TRBD1 (5 bases). This CDR3 has 15 amino acids. The V gene lost 6 bases and the J gene lost 1 base, with 15 bases spanning the gap. From germline, CDR1 is MNHNS and CDR2 SASEGT. CDR3 nucleotides: TGTGCCAGCAGGCAAGACAGCCCATCCCAAGAGACCCAGTACTTC. It is translated as CASRQDSPSQETQYF.

The chain couples TRBV11-2 to TRBJ1-2, with 7 bases lining up with TRBD1. The germline V gene has CDR1 SGHAT and CDR2 FQNNGV. Trimming cost V 4 bases and J 0 bases; bases outside gene matches: 17. This CDR3 is built from 19 residues. Here the CDR3 DNA reads TGTGCCAGCAGCTCCTTTCGATCTCCACAGGGGCGGACTAACTATGGCTACACCTTC. Encoded protein: CASSSFRSPQGRTNYGYTF.

The chain joins TRBV5-1 to TRBJ2-1, with TRBD2 identical over 14 bases. CDR3 length: 17 amino acids. The germline gives CDR1 SGHRS, CDR2 YFSETQ. J gave up 9 bases and V 0 bases, and 8 bases lay outside the gene matches. The chain's CDR3 is CASSLATSGGAFGEQFF. The DNA for the CDR3 is TGCGCCAGCAGCTTGGCGACTAGCGGGGGGGCCTTCGGTGAGCAGTTCTTC.

This clone came up once. The chain is built from TRBV6-1 and TRBJ1-1; D is unclear. Trimming removed 10 bases from V and 0 bases from J, with 12 bases in between. Germline V gene data show CDR1 as MNHNS and CDR2 as SASEGT. CDR3 length: 13 amino acids. Here the CDR3 reads CATQSTVNTEAFF. The CDR3 DNA sequence: TGTGCCACCCAGTCCACAGTGAACACTGAAGCTTTCTTT.

The genes are TRBV30 and TRBJ1-1; 7 nucleotides agree with TRBD1. J was trimmed by 3 bases and V by 0 bases; bases with no gene match: 10. Germline V gives CDR1 GTSNPN, CDR2 SVGIG (reference sequence). This CDR3 has 16 residues. The CDR3 sequence: CAWSVRRGRLDTEAFF. The CDR3 DNA follows: TGTGCCTGGAGTGTACGTAGGGGGCGGTTGGACACTGAAGCTTTCTTT.

The CDR3 sequence is CASSQDRGLEDTQYF. CDR3 sequence (DNA): TGTGCCAGCAGCCAGGACAGGGGGCTGGAGGATACGCAGTATTTT. The V gene is TRBV4-2, the J gene TRBJ2-3; 11 bases fit TRBD1. The junction had 5 bases not matched to a gene; V was cut back by 3 bases and J by 6 bases. CDR3 length: 15 residues. Germline V gene data show CDR1 as LGHNA and CDR2 as YNFKEQ.

The chain recombines TRBV7-9 with TRBJ1-2, with 9 bases identical to TRBD1. Germline CDR1 reads SEHNR; CDR2 reads FQNEAQ (reference sequence). V lost 3 bases and J lost 5; bases outside the gene matches: 19. This CDR3 is 19 amino acids long. CDR3: CASSLGSPQWTGEGYGYTF. CDR3 bases: TGTGCCAGCAGCTTGGGTTCTCCCCAATGGACAGGGGAAGGGTATGGCTACACCTTC.

The chain is built from TRBV28 and TRBJ2-3, with D maybe TRBD2 (5 bases). Trimming stripped 5 bases from V and 1 base from J, with 13 bases between. Germline V gives CDR1 MDHEN, CDR2 SYDVKM. The CDR3 runs to 15 residues. The CDR3 sequence: CASSLEATRTDTQYF. The CDR3 nucleotides are TGTGCCAGCAGTCTGGAGGCCACCCGCACAGATACGCAGTATTTT.

This rearrangement joins TRBV6-4 to TRBJ2-3; TRBD1 agrees at 10 bases. Germline V gene data show CDR1 as MRHNA and CDR2 as SNTAGT. CDR3 length equals 15 residues. Trimming removed 2 bases from V and 3 bases from J; junction bases left unmatched: 2. CDR3 coding DNA: TGTGCCAGCAGTGACGGACAGGGGGAAACAGATACGCAGTATTTT. This translates into CASSDGQGETDTQYF.

The chain combines TRBV19 with TRBJ2-7; possibly TRBD2 for D (5 bases). The CDR3 loop spans 14 amino acids. Germline V gene lookup returns CDR1 LNHDA and CDR2 SQIVND (reference sequence). V was cut by 3 bases and J by 5 bases, with 14 bases left in between. The CDR3 DNA reads TGTGCCAGTAGTATTCGGGCGGGTTGGGACGAGCAGTACTTC. Translated, it gives CASSIRAGWDEQYF.

J is TRBJ1-1 and V is TRBV7-9, with 9 nucleotides matching TRBD1. Trimming removed 3 bases from V and 7 bases from J; junction bases left unmatched: 6. The CDR3 spans 14 residues. Germline CDR1 SEHNR, CDR2 FQNEAQ (reference sequence). This CDR3 reads CASSFVPGQGEAFF. In nucleotides, the CDR3 is TGTGCCAGCAGCTTCGTCCCGGGACAGGGTGAAGCTTTCTTT.

The CDR3 DNA sequence: TGTGCCAGCAGTGAATTGGCGGGGAGTGAAGCTTTCTTT. This sequence encodes CASSELAGSEAFF. The chain employs TRBV6-1 and TRBJ1-1; D is unresolved. CDR1 is MNHNS and CDR2 is SASEGT in the germline V gene. The CDR3 length is 13 residues. Trimming took off 2 bases at V and 7 bases at J, with 11 bases between the two ends.

This chain joins TRBV6-1 and TRBJ2-1, with D unclear. Germline V CDR1 and CDR2: MNHNS, SASEGT. The CDR3 contains 15 residues. Trimming pared 7 bases from V and 1 base from J, leaving 14 bases between. In DNA form, the CDR3 reads TGTGCCAGCAAACGTTTAAGTACTTCCTACAATGAGCAGTTCTTC. Protein product: CASKRLSTSYNEQFF.

The genes are TRBV25-1 and TRBJ2-3; possible D gene TRBD1, 5 bases. This CDR3 contains 13 residues. Trimming shortened V by 7 bases and J by 4 bases, and 12 bases separated the two germline ends. CDR1 MGHDK and CDR2 SYGVNS come from the germline V gene. This CDR3 reads CASKGPGADTQYF. In DNA, the CDR3 is TGTGCCAGCAAGGGGCCTGGCGCAGATACGCAGTATTTT.